This T cell receptor beta chain is from a study of response to subunit inactivated influenza vaccine. This clonotype has more than one count but fewer than ten. The antigen remains unidentified. V shed 8 bases, J shed 5 bases, and the junction held 5 bases outside the gene matches. Germline V gives CDR1 SGHVS, CDR2 FQNEAQ. There are 13 residues in the CDR3. TCRdb fed the RT-PCR reads into MiXCR, producing one record per CDR3 protein. This sample has fewer than 250,000 distinct CDR3 sequences; about an eighth occur once, and the top ten carry about 28%. Findings and limits, study-wide: The authors put forward the suggestion that each seasonal influenza vaccination may bring in only a limited number of new T cells.

This receptor was obtained from a man over 45 who received an inactivated influenza vaccine. The sample in question was CD8+ T cells sorted from PBMCs, obtained roughly 5 days after vaccination. The gene calls are TRBV7-8 and TRBJ2-2, with 7 bases fitting TRBD2. The CDR3 is CASGGGRTGELFF. CDR3 DNA sequence: TGTGCCAGCGGCGGGGGAAGGACCGGGGAGCTGTTTTTT.